The T cell receptor beta chain described here comes from a study of shared clonotypes between healthy human individuals. V shed 3 bases and J shed 3 bases, with 15 bases lying between them. The CDR3 has 16 amino acids. Germline V gene sequence: CDR1 KGHSH, CDR2 LQKENI. Assay used: immunoSEQ multiplex PCR; TCRdb lists only in-frame clones, some missing. The sample has 2 million to 2.5 million clones, 95% seen once; the top ten hold 0.1% to 0.15%. Of note for this clone: As yet, its antigen is unknown.

Study-level results: Shared across a few donors were around 5% of the naive CD4 clonotypes. When compared with the clonotypes that were shared by all four sorted-subset donors, the non-shared clonotypes turned out to have lower generation probabilities. Larger estimated richness was generally recorded for naive subsets relative to memory subsets.

Sequencing was carried out using naive CD4+ T cells sorted from blood. As to subset: CD45RA+ positively selected. This sequence was found in a man aged 18 to 29 in good health. This chain joins TRBV18 and TRBJ2-1; D is possibly TRBD1 (6 bases). CDR3 amino acids: CASSPTLGGFYNEQFF. Here the CDR3 DNA reads TGTGCCAGCTCACCTACGTTAGGGGGATTCTACAATGAGCAGTTCTTC.